This T cell receptor beta chain was captured by sequencing in a study of blood T cell repertoires in COVID-19 (TCRdb year 2020). Concerning the study at large: The collaborator samples originated in the United States, Italy and Spain and spanned the acute and convalescent phases of COVID-19. The material from the prospective study consisted of cDNA or gDNA derived from T cells, B-cell-depleted T cells, or PBMCs. Deeply sampled blood TCRbeta repertoires from subjects exposed to, actively infected with, or recovered from COVID-19 were included in the dataset. The repertoires were released in a freely available public database meant as a resource for research on the immune response to SARS-CoV-2. Samples came from the ongoing ImmuneRACE study (first 160 participants) plus 1,254 subjects from 6 global collaborators. Sample metadata almost always included a de-identified subject ID, COVID-19 status, age in years and sex. Where available, HLA class I and class II types were obtained from metadata supplied by the sample provider rather than from assay-based typing.

General study outcomes and caveats: The quantity of clinical and demographic metadata differed by source and by participant and was supplied without curation.

Whole blood was collected in K2EDTA tubes by collaborating institutions according to the institutions' own protocols. For TCRbeta analysis, collaborators shipped samples in one of three forms: frozen whole blood, isolated PBMCs, or DNA extracted from either of those sample types. The immunoSEQ Assay, a bias-controlled multiplex PCR, was used to amplify TCRbeta CDR3 regions from genomic DNA. The authors processed their data as follows. The number of nucleated cells in each sample was estimated from the amplification of reference gene primers within the assay. To quantify the absolute abundance of each unique TCRbeta CDR3 rearrangement, sequence reads were collapsed and filtered. For each sample, productive Simpson clonality was calculated by taking the square root of Simpson's diversity index across productive rearrangements. Imported from immuneACCESS, the table was reduced by TCRdb to in-frame sequences with V and J called. These copies leave out some clones; in studies compared against another copy, an unresolved V gene accounts for under half, and the cause of the remainder is not known. V and J calls and clone size are copied from that table; D and trimming were computed from the DNA. The sample table shows around 280,000 clones, and approximately 80% are seen once. The ten largest clones capture around 4.2% of the sample.

The CDR3, from cysteine to phenylalanine, totals 14 residues. Just the 42-base CDR3 DNA is kept, in frame starting at base 1. V and J lose 8 bases and 3 bases, and a span of 19 bases separates them. The germline V gene (reference sequence) supplies CDR1 GTSNPN and CDR2 SVGIG. With respect to this clone: Its antigen is unknown. Base qualities were left out, and no much larger clone turns up one base away.

The specimen sequenced was peripheral blood. This sequence originates from a woman aged 50 to 60 with active or convalescent COVID-19. The chain was built from TRBV30 and TRBJ2-5; TRBD1 is perhaps the D gene, given 5 matching bases. CDR3 protein: CAHNRGHAEETQYF. DNA sequence: TGTGCCCACAACAGAGGACACGCTGAAGAGACCCAGTACTTC.